The clone carrying this TCR beta chain was counted a few times. The antigen remains unidentified. This entry belongs to a study of tumor and adjacent non-tumor tissue in lung cancer. Turning to the study itself: The patients, about nine men and 5 women, were about 31 to 76 with stage I to III disease.

This sample's RNA came from whole unsorted tissue. Distant lung tissue was collected more than 3 cm away from the tumor edge. Whole-study findings and limits: Compared with tumor, normal lung showed significantly lower TCR diversity. Tumor TCR diversity, when higher, was linked to shorter survival.

The library came from three nested PCR rounds adapted from ARM-PCR protocols. In TCRdb, the multiplex PCR reads were re-called with MiXCR into one record per CDR3 protein. The top ten hold around 17% of the sample, which has approximately 120,000 distinct CDR3 sequences, roughly three fifths seen once. This TCR was recovered from a man between 60 and 70 years old with non-small cell lung cancer. Sample: distant non-tumor lung tissue.

The CDR3 loop reads CASSLWRDIANYGYTF. DNA for the CDR3: TGTGCCAGCAGCCTTTGGCGGGACATAGCTAACTATGGCTACACCTTC. V and J are TRBV6-2 or TRBV6-3 and TRBJ1-2, with a tentative D call TRBD1 (6 bases). Germline-derived CDR1 and CDR2 are MNHEY and SVGEGT. The V end was cut by 6 bases, the J end by 0 bases, with 17 bases between. There are 16 residues in the CDR3.